The 20 T cell receptor delta chains below all came from one sample that was sequenced in a study of Vδ1+ human thymocytes. Study conclusions and caveats: In the thymus, TRG and TRD repertoires looked highly polyclonal with Gaussian CDR3 lengths.

RNA was extracted from the cells and then reverse transcribed. Multiplex PCR used pooled V-gene forward primers and a constant-region reverse primer to amplify CDR3s. TCRdb redid the clone calls on the multiplex PCR reads with CATT. The sample holds about 50,000 delta-chain clones; more than 13% are singletons and the top ten take about 0.35%. No antigen has been identified for these receptors. Sequencing input: Vdelta1+ gamma-delta thymocytes from the thymus. Stated subset: FACS-sorted CD3+ TCRalphabeta- TCRVdelta1+ TCRVdelta2- thymocytes. The receptors were sampled from a girl under three years old who had congenital heart surgery.

As to this clone: Mismatch with germline at one junction end may stem from a read error. The chain couples TRDV1 to TRDJ1, with TRDD3 matching 9 bases. The germline V gene encodes CDR1 TSWWSYY and CDR2 QGS. The CDR3 is 21 residues long. This chain's CDR3 is CALGKLPTKDTGGLYTDKLIF. The DNA for the CDR3 is TGTGCTCTTGGGAAACTTCCCACAAAGGATACTGGGGGACTCTACACCGATAAACTCATCTTT.

The chain couples TRDV1 to TRDJ1, with TRDD3 matching over 10 bases. Germline-derived CDR1 and CDR2 are TSWWSYY and QGS. The V gene end was trimmed by 2 bases and the J gene end by 0 bases; junction bases not matched to a gene: 6. The length of the CDR3 is 17 residues. CDR3 nucleotide sequence: TGTGCTCTTGGGGAAGACTGGGGGATTTCGTACACCGATAAACTCATCTTT. It codes for CALGEDWGISYTDKLIF.

The V gene is TRDV1, the J gene TRDJ1; 7 bases are a match to TRDD3. The CDR3 has 19 amino acids. Germline CDR1 is TSWWSYY and CDR2 is QGS. V lost 2 bases to trimming and J lost 1 base; unmatched junction nucleotides: 16. This CDR3 reads CALGESSETRDTFTDKLIF. CDR3 bases: TGTGCTCTTGGGGAAAGCTCTGAGACCAGGGATACCTTCACCGATAAACTCATCTTT.

The rearrangement joins TRDV1 to TRDJ1; 7 bases match TRDD3. CDR3 length equals 21 residues. V was clipped by 1 base and J by 0 bases; unmatched bases: 20. Germline assignment: CDR1 TSWWSYY and CDR2 QGS. CDR3 sequence (DNA): TGTGCTCTTGGGGAACGGAGCGCCCACCGAAGTACTGGGGTGAACACCGATAAACTCATCTTT. Its translation: CALGERSAHRSTGVNTDKLIF.

The V call is TRDV1, the J call TRDJ1, with 9 bases that match TRDD3. The CDR3 is made up of 20 amino acids. V was pared by 3 bases and J by 7 bases, with 24 bases of the junction left unmatched. Germline V gene data show CDR1 as TSWWSYY and CDR2 as QGS. CDR3 amino acids: CALGDSPSFSRGYGKVKLIF. CDR3 DNA sequence: TGTGCTCTTGGGGACTCGCCCTCCTTCTCTAGGGGATACGGGAAAGTTAAACTCATCTTT.

The table lists this clone with a few counts. This sequence joins TRDV1 and TRDJ1; 13 nucleotides match TRDD3. The CDR3 runs to 17 residues. V lost 2 bases, J lost 2 bases, and 5 bases stayed unmatched. The germline V gene encodes CDR1 TSWWSYY and CDR2 QGS. CDR3 in DNA: TGTGCTCTTGGGGAAGGGGTACTGGGGGATACGACCGATAAACTCATCTTT. Residues: CALGEGVLGDTTDKLIF.

This clone has more than one count but fewer than ten. This chain joins TRDV1 and TRDJ1, with 8 bases lining up with TRDD3. Losses at the gene ends were 3 bases for V and 0 bases for J; bases not matched to a gene: 30. Germline V gene lookup returns CDR1 TSWWSYY and CDR2 QGS. The CDR3 has 24 amino acids. The CDR3 is CALGDPTPPGPYWGGLGYTDKLIF. The CDR3 DNA sequence: TGTGCTCTTGGGGACCCGACTCCGCCGGGGCCGTACTGGGGGGGCCTAGGGTACACCGATAAACTCATCTTT.

This chain connects TRDV1 to TRDJ1, with D maybe TRDD3 (8 bases). Germline CDR1 and CDR2: TSWWSYY and QGS. The CDR3 contains 24 residues. V lost 2 bases to trimming and J lost 1 base, with 38 bases between them. The CDR3 sequence is CALGEVGAFLSDYTGGQPTDKLIF. The CDR3 DNA is TGTGCTCTTGGGGAAGTAGGGGCCTTCCTGTCAGATTATACTGGGGGCCAACCCACCGATAAACTCATCTTT.

There are a few counts of this clone. The chain carries TRDV1 and TRDJ1; 11 bases map to TRDD3. V trimming: 3 bases; J trimming: 3 bases; junction bases outside the gene matches: 24. The CDR3 runs to 22 residues. Germline-derived CDR1 and CDR2 are TSWWSYY and QGS. The CDR3, as DNA: TGTGCTCTTGGGGACCCGCCTTCCTACGTAAGATACTGGGGGATAGGGGCCGATAAACTCATCTTT. Translated, it gives CALGDPPSYVRYWGIGADKLIF.

This clone was seen a few times. Relative to the germline gene, one junction end is altered; a read error may explain this. This chain links TRDV1 with TRDJ1, with 7 positions matching TRDD3. Germline loops: CDR1 TSWWSYY, CDR2 QGS. The CDR3 sequence is 24 residues long. The CDR3 protein is CALGEPPMGSPGGKWGRDTDKLIF. CDR3 coding DNA: TGCGCTCTTGGGGAACCACCGATGGGGAGTCCTGGGGGGAAGTGGGGCCGAGACACCGATAAACTCATCTTT.

This chain uses TRDV1 with TRDJ1; the D gene is possibly TRDD3 (6 bases). Deletions cut 0 bases from V and 0 bases from J, with 29 bases between. Germline V lookup: CDR1 TSWWSYY, CDR2 QGS. The CDR3 runs to 22 residues. The CDR3 spells CALGELFPTYWAVPPYTDKLIF. Here the CDR3 DNA reads TGTGCTCTTGGGGAACTTTTCCCCACGTACTGGGCCGTCCCCCCCTACACCGATAAACTCATCTTT.

By frequency in the sample, this clone is medium-sized (0.01 to 0.1%). The rearrangement joins TRAV29/DV5 to TRDJ1; 8 nucleotides line up with TRDD2. J lost 2 bases, V lost 2 bases, and 14 bases had no gene match. The CDR3 is 17 amino acids. Germline CDR1 NSMFDY, CDR2 ISSIKDK. This CDR3 is CAARLFLLRGRTDKLIF. CDR3 bases: TGTGCAGCAAGACTCTTCCTACTCCGGGGTAGGACCGATAAACTCATCTTT.

The chain combines TRDV1 with TRDJ1; 10 nucleotides match TRDD3. V was pared by 4 bases and J by 2 bases, with 16 bases of the junction left unmatched. Per the germline V gene, CDR1 is TSWWSYY and CDR2 is QGS. The CDR3 covers 19 residues. The CDR3, as DNA: TGTGCTCTTGGGGCCCACCTAGGGGGATACGCTTTGTCTACCGATAAACTCATCTTT. Protein product: CALGAHLGGYALSTDKLIF.

This clone was observed a few times. Sequence at one end of the junction differs from germline and may be a read error. The chain recombines TRDV1 with TRDJ1; a possible D gene is TRDD2 (5 bases). The CDR3 totals 21 residues. Germline V gene data show CDR1 as TSWWSYY and CDR2 as QGS. The CDR3 sequence: CALGNSSFLRGHVEGADKPIF. The CDR3 DNA is TGTGCTCTTGGGAATTCCTCCTTTCTACGGGGCCACGTTGAGGGCGCCGATAAACCCATCTTT.

Only a few counts were recorded for this clone. This chain connects TRDV1 to TRDJ1; TRDD2 might be the D (6 bases). V lost 3 bases and J 0 bases, leaving 17 bases between the germline ends. There are 17 residues in the CDR3. Germline V gene lookup returns CDR1 TSWWSYY and CDR2 QGS. The CDR3 coding sequence is TGTGCTCTTGGGGACCCTTCCCCTATTATTTACACCGATAAACTCATCTTT. It yields the protein CALGDPSPIIYTDKLIF.

The rearrangement uses TRDV1 and TRDJ1; D is uncertain. This CDR3 region has 18 residues. Germline CDR1 reads TSWWSYY; CDR2 reads QGS. Deletions cut 0 bases from V and 3 bases from J, with 20 bases between. CDR3 DNA: TGTGCTCTTGGGGAACTAGAATCCCCGCCCAAGGGCCCCGATAAACTCATCTTT. Its translation: CALGELESPPKGPDKLIF.

This clone was detected only a few times. The rearrangement uses TRDV2 and TRDJ3; TRDD3 matches at 10 bases. The CDR3 runs 22 residues. Trimming removed 4 bases from V and 0 bases from J; junction bases left unmatched: 17. Germline CDR1 is GEAIGNYY and CDR2 is EKD. CDR3 nucleotide sequence: TGTGCCTGTGAGATGTGGCTGGGGGATAGACGGGTAAGCTCCTGGGACACCCGACAGATGTTTTTC. It yields the protein CACEMWLGDRRVSSWDTRQMFF.

This clone was detected only once. The chain recombines TRDV1 with TRDJ1; the match to TRDD3 covers 10 bases. This CDR3 contains 21 residues. V lost 0 bases and J lost 0; bases outside the gene matches: 16. From germline, CDR1 is TSWWSYY and CDR2 QGS. This CDR3 reads CALGELEVHQRGIRYTDKLIF. CDR3 DNA: TGTGCTCTTGGGGAACTTGAGGTACACCAACGGGGGATACGGTACACCGATAAACTCATCTTT.

A few counts support this clone. The chain couples TRDV1 to TRDJ1, with 7 positions matching TRDD3. Germline CDR1 is TSWWSYY and CDR2 is QGS. J gave up 0 bases and V 3 bases, and 13 bases lay outside the gene matches. The CDR3 runs 18 residues. CDR3 loop: CALGDRRWGTKYTDKLIF. For the CDR3, the DNA is TGTGCTCTTGGGGATCGCAGGTGGGGGACAAAGTACACCGATAAACTCATCTTT.

This clone was picked up a small number of times. The V call is TRDV2, the J call TRDJ1; the D is unclear. The CDR3 length is 18 residues. V was pared by 0 bases and J by 0 bases, with 19 bases between. Per the germline V gene, CDR1 is GEAIGNYY and CDR2 is EKD. CDR3 protein: CACDTRKRGAAYTDKLIF. The CDR3 region has the DNA TGTGCCTGTGACACCCGGAAGCGAGGGGCCGCGTACACCGATAAACTCATCTTT.